This TCR beta chain was profiled in a study of blood T cell repertoires in COVID-19. Authors' data handling: Cell counts per sample came from amplifying reference gene primers. Method: immunoSEQ multiplex PCR; TCRdb's copy keeps in-frame clones and lacks some. V, J and clone size were drawn from that table, and D and trimming were deduced from the DNA. This repertoire shows about 50,000 clones, roughly 87% found once; its top ten account for over 5.5%. Looked up from germline, CDR1 is LNHDA and CDR2 is SQIVND (reference sequence). CDR3 length equals 12 residues. Trimming removed 5 bases at V and 6 bases at J, with 7 bases between. This clone was detected once.

The chain has TRBV19 and TRBJ2-2; a possible D gene is TRBD1 (5 bases). Input material: peripheral blood. The TCR sequence derives from a man over 45 with active COVID-19. As DNA, the CDR3 is TGTGCCAGTAGTCCCAGGGCCGGGGAGCTGTTTTTT. Protein: CASSPRAGELFF. Drawing the rest from reference TRBV19 and TRBJ2-2, the complete variable domain is DGGITQSPKYLFRKEGQNVTLSCEQNLNHDAMYWYRQDPGQGLRLIYYSQIVNDFQKGDIAEGYSVSREKKESFPLTVTSAQKNPTAFYLCASSPRAGELFFGEGSRLTVL.